This entry lists 20 T cell receptor beta chains sequenced from one sample in a study of blood T cell repertoires in COVID-19 (dated by TCRdb to about 2020). The library was prepared using the immunoSEQ multiplex PCR assay. Imported from immuneACCESS, the table was reduced by TCRdb to in-frame sequences with V and J called. These copies leave out some clones; in studies compared against another copy, an unresolved V gene accounts for under half, and the cause of the remainder is not known. The sample table lists 100,000 to 150,000 clones, around 88% of them with a count of one. 10% of the sample lies in the top ten. Sequenced material: peripheral blood. These receptors came from a man aged 50 to 59 with acute or convalescent COVID-19.

J is TRBJ1-5 and V is TRBV9; TRBD1 might be the D (5 bases). This CDR3 contains 13 residues. The V end was cut by 4 bases, the J end by 4 bases, with 9 bases between. In germline, CDR1 is SGDLS, CDR2 YYNGEE. This CDR3 is CASSIQGNQPQHF. In nucleotides, the CDR3 is TGTGCCAGCAGCATTCAGGGAAATCAGCCCCAGCATTTT.

The chain employs TRBV5-5 and TRBJ2-7; 8 bases align to TRBD2. V trimming: 4 bases; J trimming: 3 bases; junction bases outside the gene matches: 6. The CDR3 is made up of 14 amino acids. The germline gives CDR1 SGHKS, CDR2 YYEKEE (reference sequence). CDR3 amino acids: CASSPAGVNYEQYF. In DNA, the CDR3 is TGTGCCAGCAGCCCAGCGGGGGTAAACTACGAGCAGTACTTC. Full variable domain (rest looked up from reference TRBV5-5 and TRBJ2-7): DAGVTQSPTHLIKTRGQQVTLRCSPISGHKSVSWYQQVLGQGPQFIFQYYEKEERGRGNFPDRFSARQFPNYSSELNVNALLLGDSALYLCASSPAGVNYEQYFGPGTRLTVT.

The chain joins TRBV7-2 to TRBJ2-2; possible D gene TRBD1, 5 bases. Germline V lookup: CDR1 SGHTA, CDR2 FQGNSA. With 0 bases removed from V and 11 bases from J, the gap between germline ends came to 10 bases. The CDR3 has 13 amino acids. The CDR3 here is CASSLARVGELFF. The CDR3 DNA sequence: TGTGCCAGCAGCTTAGCCAGGGTAGGCGAGCTGTTTTTT.

The chain uses TRBV7-2 and TRBJ2-5; D might be TRBD2 (7 bases). The CDR3 has 15 amino acids. Germline V gene sequence: CDR1 SGHTA, CDR2 FQGNSA. The V end lost 1 base, the J end lost 4 bases, and 13 bases lay between the germline ends. The CDR3 spells CASSLGGGAGETQYF. The CDR3 nucleotides are TGTGCCAGCAGCTTAGGAGGGGGGGCGGGAGAGACCCAGTACTTC.

In this sample, this clone turned up many times. The chain couples TRBV10-1 to TRBJ2-7, with 12 bases that match TRBD2. V was pared by 6 bases and J by 5 bases, with 8 bases of the junction left unmatched. Germline V gives CDR1 WNHNN, CDR2 SYGVQD (reference sequence). This CDR3 has 15 residues. CDR3 amino acids: CASSGRTSGIDEQYF. The CDR3 nucleotides read TGCGCCAGCAGCGGGCGGACTAGCGGGATCGACGAGCAGTACTTC.

This clone was recorded once. The chain combines TRBV5-6 with TRBJ2-3; D remains unclear. Germline CDR1 SGHDT, CDR2 YYEEEE. The CDR3 is 11 amino acids. Trimming took 10 bases from V and 5 from J, leaving 11 bases between them. The CDR3 here is CASPSLDTQYF. CDR3 DNA: TGTGCCTCCCCCAGTCTAGATACGCAGTATTTT.

This chain links TRBV9 with TRBJ1-2; D is ambiguous. From germline, CDR1 is SGDLS and CDR2 YYNGEE. CDR3 length equals 15 residues. The germline V and J ends were trimmed by 0 bases and 0 bases, with 9 bases remaining between them. This chain's CDR3 is CASSVAIGANYGYTF. In nucleotides, the CDR3 is TGTGCCAGCAGCGTAGCCATCGGAGCTAACTATGGCTACACCTTC.

This chain links TRBV25-1 with TRBJ2-2, with TRBD2 matching over 9 bases. From germline, CDR1 is MGHDK and CDR2 SYGVNS. There are 16 residues in the CDR3. V lost 5 bases and J lost 5; bases outside the gene matches: 9. CDR3 residues: CASSLAGGPGTGELFF. In DNA, the CDR3 is TGTGCCAGCAGTCTGGCGGGGGGGCCTGGAACCGGGGAGCTGTTTTTT. The full variable domain, with the rest looked up from reference TRBV25-1 and TRBJ2-2, is EADIYQTPRYLVIGTGKKITLECSQTMGHDKMYWYQQDPGMELHLIHYSYGVNSTEKGDLSSESTVSRIRTEHFPLTLESARPSHTSQYLCASSLAGGPGTGELFFGEGSRLTVL.

The chain couples TRBV24-1 to TRBJ1-5; no reliable D call. Trimming took 0 bases from V and 4 from J, leaving 6 bases between them. The CDR3 extends over 14 amino acids. The germline V gene encodes CDR1 KGHDR and CDR2 SFDVKD. CDR3 bases: TGTGCCACCAGTGATTTGAACGGTAATCAGCCCCAGCATTTT. Amino acids: CATSDLNGNQPQHF.

This chain joins TRBV24-1 and TRBJ2-6, with 8 bases aligning to TRBD2. Trimming took 7 bases from V and 4 from J; bases not matched to a gene: 14. The CDR3 consists of 18 residues. CDR1 and CDR2 (germline): KGHDR, SFDVKD. DNA for the CDR3: TGTGCCACCAGCGGGAGGGGGAGGGGGACGCGAGGGGCCAACGTCCTGACTTTC. Its translation is CATSGRGRGTRGANVLTF.

V gene TRBV6-4 combines with J gene TRBJ2-2, with 13 bases lining up with TRBD2. The CDR3 covers 17 residues. The V gene's germline CDR1 is MRHNA and CDR2 SNTAGT. J gave up 4 bases and V 3 bases, and 5 bases lay outside the gene matches. The CDR3, as DNA: TGTGCCAGCAGTGAGACTAGCGGGAGGTTCTTCACCGGGGAGCTGTTTTTT. The encoded protein is CASSETSGRFFTGELFF.

The gene calls are TRBV2 and TRBJ1-5; D uncertain. The CDR3 has 12 residues. V lost 7 bases, J lost 10 bases, and 14 bases lay in between. Germline CDR1 is SNHLY and CDR2 is FYNNEI. The CDR3, as DNA: TGTGCCAGCAATTCACCAGGCGTTCCCCAGCATTTT. This gives the protein CASNSPGVPQHF.

The chain couples TRBV28 to TRBJ2-1; no clear D gene. Looked up from germline, CDR1 is MDHEN and CDR2 is SYDVKM. CDR3 length equals 15 residues. Trimming removed 6 bases at V and 5 bases at J, with 17 bases between. The DNA of the CDR3 is TGTGCCAGCAGCCGCGACTCCCCGGCCCACAATGAGCAGTTCTTC. Protein: CASSRDSPAHNEQFF. The full variable domain, rest sourced from reference TRBV28 and TRBJ2-1, is DVKVTQSSRYLVKRTGEKVFLECVQDMDHENMFWYRQDPGLGLRLIYFSYDVKMKEKGDIPEGYSVSREKKERFSLILESASTNQTSMYLCASSRDSPAHNEQFFGPGTRLTVL.

This clone was detected a few times. The V gene is TRBV27, the J gene TRBJ1-2, with D possibly TRBD1 on 6 matching bases. Trimming cost V 0 bases and J 2 bases, with 10 bases left between them. This CDR3 spans 15 amino acids. CDR1 is MNHEY and CDR2 is SMNVEV in the germline V gene (reference sequence). The chain's CDR3 is CASSLSSTGNYGYTF. The CDR3 region has the DNA TGTGCCAGCAGTTTATCGTCCACAGGGAACTATGGCTACACCTTC.

This chain uses TRBV6-5 with TRBJ1-1; TRBD1 matches 9 bases. This CDR3 is 13 amino acids long. Germline lookup yields CDR1 MNHEY and CDR2 SVGAGI. After removal of 6 bases from V and 3 bases from J, the junction contained 2 bases not matched to a gene. In nucleotides, the CDR3 is TGTGCCAGCAGGACAGGGGGGGACACTGAAGCTTTCTTT. This gives the protein CASRTGGDTEAFF.

This clone was detected once. V and J are TRBV15 and TRBJ1-5; perhaps TRBD1 as D (6 bases). This CDR3 is 14 amino acids long. Per the germline V gene, CDR1 is LNHNV and CDR2 is YYDKDF (reference sequence). Trimming stripped 2 bases from V and 4 bases from J, with 9 bases between. The CDR3 nucleotides are TGTGCCACCAGCAGAAGAGGGGGAAATCAGCCCCAGCATTTT. Translation gives CATSRRGGNQPQHF.

The gene calls are TRBV2 and TRBJ2-2; D unclear. V lost 4 bases, J lost 6 bases, and 6 bases lay in between. Looked up from germline, CDR1 is SNHLY and CDR2 is FYNNEI. The CDR3 runs 12 residues. The CDR3 is CASSGRAGELFF. CDR3 DNA sequence: TGTGCCAGCAGTGGTCGAGCCGGGGAGCTGTTTTTT.

This sequence joins TRBV5-1 and TRBJ1-1; D gene ambiguous. V was trimmed by 1 base and J by 11 bases, leaving 18 bases between them. CDR1 and CDR2 from the germline V gene are SGHRS and YFSETQ. The CDR3 covers 14 residues. CDR3 bases: TGCGCCAGCAGCTTGTCGGGAACCTTTGTGAGGGCTTTCTTT. Translation gives CASSLSGTFVRAFF.

The chain links TRBV29-1 to TRBJ1-2; D possibly corresponds to TRBD1 (6 bases). CDR1 and CDR2 from the germline V gene are SQVTM and ANQGSEA. V lost 5 bases and J lost 8, with 12 bases in between. The CDR3 contains 11 residues. The CDR3 region is CSVPRGTGYTF. The CDR3 DNA reads as TGCAGCGTTCCCAGGGGAACGGGCTACACCTTC.

The V call is TRBV5-4, the J call TRBJ2-2; TRBD2 agrees at 11 bases. The V gene's germline CDR1 is SGHNT and CDR2 YYREEE (reference sequence). Unmatched junction bases numbered 4, after V lost 5 bases and J lost 4 bases. The CDR3 length is 15 residues. In nucleotides, the CDR3 is TGTGCCAGCAGTTCTGGGACTAGCGGCACCGGGGAGCTGTTTTTT. Its translation: CASSSGTSGTGELFF. Using reference TRBV5-4 and TRBJ2-2 for the parts outside the CDR3, the full variable domain is ETGVTQSPTHLIKTRGQQVTLRCSSQSGHNTVSWYQQALGQGPQFIFQYYREEENGRGNFPPRFSGLQFPNYSSELNVNALELDDSALYLCASSSGTSGTGELFFGEGSRLTVL.